The TCR beta chain described here comes from a study of blood T cells in healthy people across ages (dated by TCRdb to the mid-2010s). About the investigation overall: In model experiments, template switching captured roughly one uniquely barcoded TCR beta cDNA molecule for every two T cells. Using deep sequencing normalized with unique cDNA molecular identifiers, the study measured how TCR beta repertoire diversity changes with age. The donors were divided into four age groups: young (average around 17 years), middle-aged (about 39), aged (under 70) and long-lived (82). To avoid experimental bias, donors of different ages were randomly spread across the sequencing lanes. Using the same blood draw, the study looked at two additional independent replicas of 1 million unique cDNA reads for two donors, one aged 18 to 30 and the other aged 80 or older.

Libraries were prepared through 5' RACE. Sequencing took place on an Illumina HiSeq 2500. The second PCR ran for roughly 6 to 11 cycles and used a J-beta primer mix along with a sample-barcoded 5' primer. A template-switch 5' adaptor carrying 12 random nucleotides introduced a unique molecular identifier onto each TCR beta cDNA molecule. Each sample yielded at least 3 million CDR3-containing paired-end reads. First-strand cDNA synthesis was performed from all RNA using the Mint cDNA synthesis kit, with priming by a TRBC-specific oligonucleotide. All cDNA was treated with uracil-DNA glycosylase and then went through a first 18-cycle PCR with the universal primers M1SS and BC2_uni_R. The authors' pipeline ran thus. Each sample was normalized by randomly selecting 1 million high-quality reads, each carrying a distinct molecular identifier. Instead of being binned into consensus sequences, reads that shared molecular identifiers were thrown out. MiTCR, run with a Q25 quality threshold and the strictest error-elimination algorithm, handled CDR3 identification, clonotype clustering and error correction. A nonparametric unseen species model using Euler transformation provided a lower-bound estimate of total TCR beta diversity. TCRdb reanalyzed the raw reads on its own, using fastp at Q25 for trimming and MiXCR for clone calling, and kept in-frame beta chains. Each record represents a unique CDR3 protein, reported with the most common genes and DNA among its rows. The V and J calls reflect TCRdb's pipeline rather than the authors' work. This sample has hundreds of thousands of distinct CDR3 sequences in its table, and 55% to 65% of those were observed once. The top ten constitute 25% to 30% of the sample.

The roughly 39 donors, aged about 6 to 95 years, were systemically healthy Caucasian individuals from Russia. Each donor gave 8 to 10 milliliters of peripheral blood, drawn into EDTA-treated Vacutainer tubes. Ficoll-Paque density-gradient centrifugation was used to isolate PBMCs, with at least 6.5 million per sample. Total RNA, at least 6 micrograms per sample, was extracted from PBMCs with Trizol reagent. For every donor, flow cytometry on a PBMC aliquot measured the percentage of naive CD45RAhigh/CD27high T cells. Broad study findings and their caveats: As age increased, observed TCR beta diversity per million T cells dropped in a roughly linear way, and a significant reduction was already evident by age about 36. Because donor CMV infection status was unknown, age-related changes in expanded clonotypes were potentially confounded. There was a strong correlation between observed TCR beta diversity and the percentage of naive T cells measured by flow cytometry. Since profiling was done on bulk unsorted PBMCs, naive and antigen-experienced compartments could not be conclusively compared. Total diversity estimates from one million sequenced T cells were considered lower bounds and underestimates. Compared with the aged group, the long-lived group had more naive CD4+ T cells, fewer expanded clones and increased TCR diversity, a pattern suggesting age selection.

The V end loses 6 bases and the J end loses 0 bases, and a stretch of 15 bases separates them. The CDR3 goes from the cysteine to the phenylalanine over 15 residues. The read is trimmed to its CDR3 DNA, 45 bases read in frame from base 1. Via the germline V gene, CDR1 is MNHEY and CDR2 SVGAGI. Regarding this clonotype: This clone's antigen is unknown. It has no much larger one-base neighbor in the sample; base qualities were not kept.

The sequence derives from a man younger than 45 in good health. Sequencing input: blood. Recombination linked TRBV6-5 to TRBJ2-7; there is no confident call for the D gene. The DNA reads as follows: TGTGCCAGCAGCCAGACCCACTTGAGCTCCTACGAGCAGTACTTC. Translated, it reads CASSQTHLSSYEQYF.